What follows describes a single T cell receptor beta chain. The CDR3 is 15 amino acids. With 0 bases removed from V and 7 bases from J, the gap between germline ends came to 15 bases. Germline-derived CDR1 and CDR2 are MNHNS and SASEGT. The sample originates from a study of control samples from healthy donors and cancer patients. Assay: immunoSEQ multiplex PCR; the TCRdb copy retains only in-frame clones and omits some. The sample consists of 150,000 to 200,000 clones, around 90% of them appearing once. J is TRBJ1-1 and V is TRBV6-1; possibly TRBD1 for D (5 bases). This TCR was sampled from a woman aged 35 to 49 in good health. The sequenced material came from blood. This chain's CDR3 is CASSEAGGTDLEAFF. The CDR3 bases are TGTGCCAGCAGTGAAGCGGGGGGGACGGACCTTGAAGCTTTCTTT.